Listed below are T cell receptor beta chains from one sample, sequenced in a study of shared clonotypes between healthy human individuals. The repertoire was sequenced with immunoSEQ multiplex PCR; TCRdb's copy has only in-frame clones and lacks some. The sample lists over a million clones; roughly 80% were seen once. The sample comprised memory CD4+ T cells sorted from blood. Every receptor here comes from a man aged 18 to 29 in good health. CDR3s include the opening cysteine and the closing phenylalanine or tryptophan. Only some rows state a clone size, as once, few, many or a class for expanded clones.

TRBJ1-1,TRBV19,many,CASSTRDGMNTEAFF
TRBJ2-7,TRBV30,.,CAWSFGLHEQYF
TRBJ2-7,TRBV11-2,.,CASSLVTGAYEQYF
TRBJ2-1,TRBV7-6,.,CASSPTGTWGRNEQFF
TRBJ1-6,TRBV15,.,CATSRGRTVYNSPLHF
TRBJ2-7,TRBV28,.,CASSPTSGPRYEQYF
TRBJ2-5,TRBV6-1,.,CASTSGHRPEETQYF
TRBJ2-5,TRBV14,.,CASSQGPGRAQYF
TRBJ1-6,TRBV6-5,.,CASSSVNNSPLHF
TRBJ2-3,TRBV13,.,CASSLVTTSGRAGGTDTQYF
TRBJ1-4,TRBV4-3,few,CASSQDNRDEKLFF
TRBJ2-7,TRBV5-4,.,CASSPSQWRGENEQYF
TRBJ2-1,TRBV7-3,once,CASSKQGYNEQFF
TRBJ1-1,TRBV18,.,CASSPIQGENTEAFF
TRBJ1-2,TRBV21-1,.,CASSTLDRALYPNYGYTF
TRBJ1-4,TRBV5-1,.,CASSLAKGVGEKLFF
TRBJ1-5,TRBV7-2,few,CASSLGRAQHF
TRBJ1-2,TRBV6-5,.,CASSSLGAGYGYTF
TRBJ2-2,TRBV7-2,.,CASSSIAGGLGGELFF
TRBJ1-1,TRBV5-6,once,CASSQKTGSATEAFF
TRBJ2-2,TRBV18,.,CASNPGTFTGELFF
TRBJ1-5,TRBV6-5,.,CASSYAVREPQHF
TRBJ2-2,TRBV4-3,once,CASSQTPRPGPGTGELFF
TRBJ2-2,TRBV29-1,many,CSAARGREELFF
TRBJ1-1,TRBV5-1,.,CASSYGHTARNTEAFF
TRBJ2-2,TRBV28,.,CASSLSVGELFF
TRBJ2-1,TRBV5-6,few,CASSLVGTSVNNEQFF
TRBJ2-7,TRBV5-4,.,CASSQDRGRAEQYF
TRBJ1-5,TRBV7-9,.,CASSRSLGNQPQHF